Sequencing of this T cell receptor beta chain was carried out in a study of response to subunit inactivated influenza vaccine. Points from the study as a whole: Authors suggested few new T cells are recruited by each seasonal influenza vaccination.

To note about this clonotype: What it recognizes is unknown.

TCRdb reanalysed the RT-PCR reads using MiXCR and keeps one entry per CDR3 protein. This sample has approximately 570,000 distinct CDR3 sequences; about 7.6% occur once, and the top ten carry over 10%. The germline gives CDR1 DFQATT, CDR2 SNEGSKA (reference sequence). The CDR3 contains 16 residues. V lost 7 bases, J lost 0 bases, and 19 bases lay in between. The source is a man aged 50 to 69 who received an inactivated influenza vaccine. The chain employs TRBV20-1 and TRBJ2-1; possible D gene TRBD1, 5 bases. Sample: PBMCs from blood, taken 23 months after vaccination. CDR3 in amino acids: CSVNLQAYSSYNEQFF. The DNA of the CDR3 is TGCAGTGTCAACCTACAGGCCTACAGCTCCTACAATGAGCAGTTCTTC.